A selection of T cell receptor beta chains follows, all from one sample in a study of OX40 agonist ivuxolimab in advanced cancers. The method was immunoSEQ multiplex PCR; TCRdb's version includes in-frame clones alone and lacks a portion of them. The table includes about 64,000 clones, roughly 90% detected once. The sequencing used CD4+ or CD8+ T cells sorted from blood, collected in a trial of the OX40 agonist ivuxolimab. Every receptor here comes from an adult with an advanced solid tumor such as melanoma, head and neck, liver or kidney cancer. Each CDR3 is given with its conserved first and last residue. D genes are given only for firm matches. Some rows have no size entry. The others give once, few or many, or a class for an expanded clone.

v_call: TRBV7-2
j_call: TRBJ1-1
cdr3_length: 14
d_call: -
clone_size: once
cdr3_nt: TGTGCCAGCAGCTACCCTACGCCGCGGACTGAAGCTTTCTTT
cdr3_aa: CASSYPTPRTEAFF

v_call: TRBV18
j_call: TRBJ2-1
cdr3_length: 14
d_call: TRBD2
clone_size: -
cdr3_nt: TGTGCCAGCTCACCCGGACTAGGTAGGAATGAGCAGTTCTTC
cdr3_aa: CASSPGLGRNEQFF

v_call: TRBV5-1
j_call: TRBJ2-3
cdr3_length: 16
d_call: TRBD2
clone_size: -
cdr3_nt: TGCGCCAGCAGCTCGGGACTAGCGGGCGACACAGATACGCAGTATTTT
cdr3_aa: CASSSGLAGDTDTQYF

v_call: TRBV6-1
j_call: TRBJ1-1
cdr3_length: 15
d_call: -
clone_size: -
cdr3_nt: TGTGCCAGCAGTGCGGGGGGAGCGGGGGACACTGAAGCTTTCTTT
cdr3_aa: CASSAGGAGDTEAFF

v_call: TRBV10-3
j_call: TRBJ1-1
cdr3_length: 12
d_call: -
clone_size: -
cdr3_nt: TGTGCCATCAGTTCAGGGGAGACTGAAGCTTTCTTT
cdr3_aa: CAISSGETEAFF

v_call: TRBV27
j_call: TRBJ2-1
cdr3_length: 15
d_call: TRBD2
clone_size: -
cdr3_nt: TGTGCCAGCAGTTCTAGCGGGCAAGAAGGTAATGAGCAGTTCTTC
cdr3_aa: CASSSSGQEGNEQFF

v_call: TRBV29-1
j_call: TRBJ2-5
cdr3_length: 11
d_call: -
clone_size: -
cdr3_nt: TGCAGCGTTTTAGTAGGAGAGACCCAGTACTTC
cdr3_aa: CSVLVGETQYF

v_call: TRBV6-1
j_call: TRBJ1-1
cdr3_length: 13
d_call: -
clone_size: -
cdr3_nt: TGTGCCAGCAGTGAAAGTGAAGGTTACTCAGCTTTCTTT
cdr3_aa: CASSESEGYSAFF

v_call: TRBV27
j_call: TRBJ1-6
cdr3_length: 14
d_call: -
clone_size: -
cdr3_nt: TGTGCCAGCAGTTTTGGACACTATAATTCACCCCTCCACTTT
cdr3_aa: CASSFGHYNSPLHF

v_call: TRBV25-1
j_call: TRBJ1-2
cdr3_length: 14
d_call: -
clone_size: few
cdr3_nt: TGTGCCAGCAGTGTAACGGGTTCGAGTAGCGGCTACACCTTC
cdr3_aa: CASSVTGSSSGYTF

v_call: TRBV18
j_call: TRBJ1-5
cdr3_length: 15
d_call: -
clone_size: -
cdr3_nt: TGTGCCAGCTCACCAGGGACTCTGGGAAATCAGCCCCAGCATTTT
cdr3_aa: CASSPGTLGNQPQHF

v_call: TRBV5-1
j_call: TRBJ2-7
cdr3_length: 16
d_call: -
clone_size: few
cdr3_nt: TGCGCCAGCAGCTTTTTGGGGACATCTCCCTCCTACGAGCAGTACTTC
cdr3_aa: CASSFLGTSPSYEQYF

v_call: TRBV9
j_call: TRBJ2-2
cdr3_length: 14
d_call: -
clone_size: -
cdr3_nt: TGTGCCAGCAGTCTAGGGGGAGTCGCCGGGGAGCTGTTTTTT
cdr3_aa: CASSLGGVAGELFF

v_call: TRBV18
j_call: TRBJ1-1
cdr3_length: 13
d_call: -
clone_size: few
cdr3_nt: TGTGCCAGCTCACCACTGGGTAACACTGAAGCTTTCTTT
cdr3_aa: CASSPLGNTEAFF

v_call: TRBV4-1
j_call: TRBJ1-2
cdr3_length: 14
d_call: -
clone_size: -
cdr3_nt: TGCGCCAGCAGCCAAGTGGGGCAGCGATATGGCTACACCTTC
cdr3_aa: CASSQVGQRYGYTF

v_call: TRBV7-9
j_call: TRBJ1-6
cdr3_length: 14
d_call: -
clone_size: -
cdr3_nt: TGTGCCAGCAGCCCCGGGACGGGGGATTCACCCCTCCACTTT
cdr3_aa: CASSPGTGDSPLHF

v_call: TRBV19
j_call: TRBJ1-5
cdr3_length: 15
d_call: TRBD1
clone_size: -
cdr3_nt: TGCGCCAGTAGTGCGGGGACAGGGAATAATCAGCCCCAGCATTTT
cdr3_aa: CASSAGTGNNQPQHF

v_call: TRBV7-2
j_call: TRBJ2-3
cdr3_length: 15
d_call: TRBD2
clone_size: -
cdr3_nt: TGTGCCAGCAGCCGATCTAGCGGGAGTACAGATACGCAGTATTTT
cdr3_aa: CASSRSSGSTDTQYF

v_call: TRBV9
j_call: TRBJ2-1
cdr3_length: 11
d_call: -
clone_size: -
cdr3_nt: TGTGCCAGCAGCGTTGACAATGAGCAGTTCTTC
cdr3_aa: CASSVDNEQFF

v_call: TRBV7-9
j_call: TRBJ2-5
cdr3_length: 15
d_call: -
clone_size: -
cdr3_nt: TGTGCCAGCAGCTTTGCCGGACAGTCTTCGGAGACCCAGTACTTC
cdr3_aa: CASSFAGQSSETQYF

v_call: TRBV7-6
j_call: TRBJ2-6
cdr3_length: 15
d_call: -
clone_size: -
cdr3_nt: TGTGCCAGCAGCTTAGTGGGCTCTGGGGCCAACGTCCTGACTTTC
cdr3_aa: CASSLVGSGANVLTF

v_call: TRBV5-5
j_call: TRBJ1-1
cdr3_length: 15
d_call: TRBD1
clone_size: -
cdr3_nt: TGTGCCAGCAGCTTGGGGCCCACAGGGGACACTGAAGCTTTCTTT
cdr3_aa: CASSLGPTGDTEAFF

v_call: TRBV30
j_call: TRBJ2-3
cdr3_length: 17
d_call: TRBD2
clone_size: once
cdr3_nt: TGTGCCTGGAGTGTCCTCCCGACTAGCGGGAGTGTGGATACGCAGTATTTT
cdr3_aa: CAWSVLPTSGSVDTQYF

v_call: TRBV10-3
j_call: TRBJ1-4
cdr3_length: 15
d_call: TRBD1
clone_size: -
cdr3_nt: TGTGCCATCAGTGAGTCGACAGGGAATAATGAAAAACTGTTTTTT
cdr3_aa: CAISESTGNNEKLFF

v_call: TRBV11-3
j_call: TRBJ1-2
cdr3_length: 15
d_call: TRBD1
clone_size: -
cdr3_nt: TGTGCCAGCAGCTCGAAGCGACAGGGGGCGGGTGGCTACACCTTC
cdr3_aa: CASSSKRQGAGGYTF

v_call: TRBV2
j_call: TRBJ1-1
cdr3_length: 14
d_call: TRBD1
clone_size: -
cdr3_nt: TGTGCCAGCAGAGACAGGGACGTGTCTACTGAAGCTTTCTTT
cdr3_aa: CASRDRDVSTEAFF

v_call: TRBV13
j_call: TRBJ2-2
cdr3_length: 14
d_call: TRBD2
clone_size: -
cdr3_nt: TGTGCCAGCAGACGGCGGGAGTTAACCGGGGAGCTGTTTTTT
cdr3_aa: CASRRRELTGELFF

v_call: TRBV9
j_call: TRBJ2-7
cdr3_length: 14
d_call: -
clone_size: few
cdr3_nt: TGTGCCAGCAGCCCATCGGGTTTATCCTACGAGCAGTACTTC
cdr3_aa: CASSPSGLSYEQYF

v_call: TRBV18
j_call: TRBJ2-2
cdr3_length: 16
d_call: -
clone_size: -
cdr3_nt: TGTGCCAGCTCACCACAGGGGTGGTCGAACACCGGGGAGCTGTTTTTT
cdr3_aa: CASSPQGWSNTGELFF

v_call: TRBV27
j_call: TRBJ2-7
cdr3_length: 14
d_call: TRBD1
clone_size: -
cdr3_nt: TGTGCCAGCAGTATGGGACAGGGTTGGAACGAGCAGTACTTC
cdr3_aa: CASSMGQGWNEQYF

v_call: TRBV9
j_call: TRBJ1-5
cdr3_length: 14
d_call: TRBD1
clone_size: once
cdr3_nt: TGTGCCAGCAGCGCAACAGGGGGCAATCAGCCCCAGCATTTT
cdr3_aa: CASSATGGNQPQHF

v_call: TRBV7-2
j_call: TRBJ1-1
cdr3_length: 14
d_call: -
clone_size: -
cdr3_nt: TGTGCCAGCACCGCTGGGGGGGAGAACACTGAAGCTTTCTTT
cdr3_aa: CASTAGGENTEAFF

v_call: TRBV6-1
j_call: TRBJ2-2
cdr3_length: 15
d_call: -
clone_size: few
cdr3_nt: TGTGCCAGCAGTGAGGTTGAACTTTACACCGGGGAGCTGTTTTTT
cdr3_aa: CASSEVELYTGELFF

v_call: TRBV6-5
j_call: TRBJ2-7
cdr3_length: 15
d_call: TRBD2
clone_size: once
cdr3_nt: TGTGCCAGCAGTACGACTAGCGGGATCGCCCACGAGCAGTACTTC
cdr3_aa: CASSTTSGIAHEQYF

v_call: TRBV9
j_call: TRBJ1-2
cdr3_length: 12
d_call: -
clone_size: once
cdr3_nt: TGTGCCAGCAGCGTAATGGGGGATGGCTACACCTTC
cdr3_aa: CASSVMGDGYTF

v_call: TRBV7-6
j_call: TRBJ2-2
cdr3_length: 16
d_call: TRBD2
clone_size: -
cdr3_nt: TGTGCCAGCAGCCCTCTGACTAGCGGGAGAGTTCGGGAGCTGTTTTTT
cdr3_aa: CASSPLTSGRVRELFF

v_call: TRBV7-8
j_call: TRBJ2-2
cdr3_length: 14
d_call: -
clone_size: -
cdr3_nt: TGTGCCAGCAGCTCCCTGGTGGTACCCGGGGAGCTGTTTTTT
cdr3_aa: CASSSLVVPGELFF

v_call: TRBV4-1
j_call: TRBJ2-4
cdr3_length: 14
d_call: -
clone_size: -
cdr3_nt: TGCGCCAGCAGCCAAGATTCCGGGACCCGCATTCAGTACTTC
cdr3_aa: CASSQDSGTRIQYF

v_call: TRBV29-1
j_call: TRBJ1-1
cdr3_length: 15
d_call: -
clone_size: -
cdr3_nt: TGCAGCGTTGAAGATGCGCTGTCCCAGGGAGGGAAAGCTTTCTTT
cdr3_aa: CSVEDALSQGGKAFF

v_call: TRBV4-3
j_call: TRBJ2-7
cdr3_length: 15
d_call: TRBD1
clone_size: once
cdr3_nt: TGCGCCAGCAGCATTACGACAGGGGGCGGGTACGAGCAGTACTTC
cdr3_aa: CASSITTGGGYEQYF

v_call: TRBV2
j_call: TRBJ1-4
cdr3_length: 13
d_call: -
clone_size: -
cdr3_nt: TGTGCCAGCAGTAAAAACCCTGGAGTCAAGCTGTTTTTT
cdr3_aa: CASSKNPGVKLFF

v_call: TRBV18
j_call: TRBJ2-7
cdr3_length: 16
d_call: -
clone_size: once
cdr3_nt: TGTGCCAGCTCACCGGCCGGGGCCACCGTCTCCTACGAGCAGTACTTC
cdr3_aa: CASSPAGATVSYEQYF

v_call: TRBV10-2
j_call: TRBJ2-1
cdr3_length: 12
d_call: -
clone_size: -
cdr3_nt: TGCGCCAGCAGTGGCCGTTACAATGAGCAGTTCTTC
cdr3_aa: CASSGRYNEQFF

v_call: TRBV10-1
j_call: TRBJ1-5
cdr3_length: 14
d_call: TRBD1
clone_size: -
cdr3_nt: TGCGCCAGCAGCCCCGGGACAGGGGATCAGCCCCAGCATTTT
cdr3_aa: CASSPGTGDQPQHF

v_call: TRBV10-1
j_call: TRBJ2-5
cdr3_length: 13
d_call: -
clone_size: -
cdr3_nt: TGCGCCAGCAGTGAAAGTACCCAAGAGACCCAGTACTTC
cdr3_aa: CASSESTQETQYF

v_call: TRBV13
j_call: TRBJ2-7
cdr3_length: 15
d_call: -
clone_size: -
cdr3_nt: TGTGCCAGCAGCCCCCCAATGATTCGGGGACGCGAGCAGTACTTC
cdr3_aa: CASSPPMIRGREQYF

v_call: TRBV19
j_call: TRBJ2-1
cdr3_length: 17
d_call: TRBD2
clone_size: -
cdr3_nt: TGTGCCAGTAGTCCCCAGTCTAGCGGGAGTGCGTACAATGAGCAGTTCTTC
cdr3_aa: CASSPQSSGSAYNEQFF

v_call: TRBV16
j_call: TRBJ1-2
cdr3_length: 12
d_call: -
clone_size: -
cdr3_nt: TGTGCCAGCAGCCAATCTCCCTATGGCTACACCTTC
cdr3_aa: CASSQSPYGYTF

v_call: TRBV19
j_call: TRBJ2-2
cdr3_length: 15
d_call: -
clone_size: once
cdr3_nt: TGTGCCAGTAAACGTCGGCAGGCGAACACCGGGGAGCTGTTTTTT
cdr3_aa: CASKRRQANTGELFF

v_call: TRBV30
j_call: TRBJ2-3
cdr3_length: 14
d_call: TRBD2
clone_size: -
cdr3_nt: TGTGCCTGGAGTATTAGCGGGACCACAGATACGCAGTATTTT
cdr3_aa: CAWSISGTTDTQYF

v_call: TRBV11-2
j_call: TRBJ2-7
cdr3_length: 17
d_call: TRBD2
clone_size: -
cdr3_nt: TGTGCCAGCAGCCCTCGGGAGGTAGCGGGAGGGCCGGGCGAGCAGTACTTC
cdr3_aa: CASSPREVAGGPGEQYF

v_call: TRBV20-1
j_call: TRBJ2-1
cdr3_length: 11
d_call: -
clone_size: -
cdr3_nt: TGCAGTGCTCACGCGGGGAATGAGCAGTTCTTC
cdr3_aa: CSAHAGNEQFF

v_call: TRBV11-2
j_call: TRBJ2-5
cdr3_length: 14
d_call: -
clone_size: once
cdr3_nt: TGTGCCAGCAGCCCGACCTCTAGCGTCGAGACCCAGTACTTC
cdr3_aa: CASSPTSSVETQYF

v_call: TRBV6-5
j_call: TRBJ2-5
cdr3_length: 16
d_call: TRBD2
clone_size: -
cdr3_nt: TGTGCCAGCAGTTACTCGGGGACTAGCGGCGAGGAGACCCAGTACTTC
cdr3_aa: CASSYSGTSGEETQYF

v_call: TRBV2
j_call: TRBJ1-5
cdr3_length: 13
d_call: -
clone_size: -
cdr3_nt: TGTGCCAGCAGTGAAGAGCAGGGTCAGCCCCAGCATTTT
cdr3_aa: CASSEEQGQPQHF

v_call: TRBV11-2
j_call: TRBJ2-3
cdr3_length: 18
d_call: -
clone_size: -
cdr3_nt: TGTGCCAGCAGCCCAGGTTGGGGTAGCGGCCCCCCCACAGATACGCAGTATTTT
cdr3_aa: CASSPGWGSGPPTDTQYF

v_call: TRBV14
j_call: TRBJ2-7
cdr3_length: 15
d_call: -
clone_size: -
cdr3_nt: TGTGCCAGCAGCCAAGTCCCGGGCGGCTCCTACGAGCAGTACTTC
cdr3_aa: CASSQVPGGSYEQYF